These 31 T cell receptor beta chains were sequenced from one sample in a study of cytomegalovirus exposure and HLA in healthy donors (dated by TCRdb to about 2017). Library preparation was by the immunoSEQ multiplex PCR assay. For the multiplex PCR, a mixture combining 60 forward primers for TCR Vbeta segments and 13 reverse primers for TCR Jbeta segments was used. Held by TCRdb, this immuneACCESS table contains in-frame sequences only and omits some clones. Under half of the omission traces to an unresolved V gene where checked; the cause of the rest is unknown. The sample profile shows approximately 300,000 clones; roughly 80% of them were found once. Around 0.33% of the sample is taken by the ten largest. Sequenced input: PBMCs. These receptors were obtained from a girl aged 2 to 9 in good health and CMV-seronegative.

The CDR3 here is CASSILDRSISNQPQHF. The CDR3 nucleotides are TGTGCCAGTAGTATATTGGACAGGTCTATTAGCAATCAGCCCCAGCATTTT. The rearrangement joins TRBV19 to TRBJ1-5, with 7 bases fitting TRBD1. CDR1 and CDR2 (germline): LNHDA, SQIVND (reference sequence). The V gene end was trimmed by 2 bases and the J gene end by 0 bases; junction bases not matched to a gene: 7. The CDR3 contains 17 residues.

The chain employs TRBV6-6 and TRBJ2-2, with a weak D call TRBD2 (5 bases). The V gene's germline CDR1 is MNHNY and CDR2 SVGAGI (reference sequence). Between the trimmed V and J ends, which lost 7 bases and 5 bases, there was a span of 14 bases. This CDR3 contains 14 residues. Here the CDR3 DNA reads TGTGCCAGCATTTCAGCGGTGACGACCGGGGAGCTGTTTTTT. Translated, it gives CASISAVTTGELFF.

The chain employs TRBV15 and TRBJ2-1; 12 positions match TRBD2. Germline values: CDR1 LNHNV, CDR2 YYDKDF (reference sequence). The CDR3 has 17 residues. The V and J ends lost 0 bases and 14 bases, in that order; junction bases with no gene match: 14. For the CDR3, the DNA is TGTGCCACCAGCAGAGACTGGGCCGAGGGACTAGCGGGCCAGAAGTTCTTC. Its translation: CATSRDWAEGLAGQKFF.

The chain employs TRBV6-5 and TRBJ2-5; D is unclear. Trimming shortened V by 3 bases and J by 5 bases, and 19 bases separated the two germline ends. Germline V gene sequence: CDR1 MNHEY, CDR2 SVGAGI. The length of the CDR3 is 16 residues. For the CDR3, the DNA is TGTGCCAGCAGTTATTATCCGTCTGCGGTATTGGAGACCCAGTACTTC. Its protein product is CASSYYPSAVLETQYF.

The rearrangement uses TRBV13 and TRBJ2-7; D is uncertain. The CDR3 contains 14 residues. The germline V and J ends were trimmed by 2 bases and 3 bases, with 11 bases remaining between them. Germline CDR1 and CDR2: PRHDT and FYEKMQ (reference sequence). The CDR3 DNA follows: TGTGCCAGCAGCTTAAAGCCTGGCGGCTACGAGCAGTACTTC. Translating gives CASSLKPGGYEQYF.

The CDR3 loop reads CASRRDSSGNTIYF. In DNA form, the CDR3 reads TGCGCCAGCAGAAGGGACAGCTCTGGAAACACCATATATTTT. V is TRBV5-1 and J is TRBJ1-3; 7 bases map to TRBD1. Germline V CDR1 and CDR2: SGHRS, YFSETQ. The J segment lost 0 bases and the V segment lost 5 bases, leaving 2 bases of the junction unmatched. The CDR3 loop spans 14 amino acids. The whole variable domain, remainder taken from reference TRBV5-1 and TRBJ1-3, is KAGVTQTPRYLIKTRGQQVTLSCSPISGHRSVSWYQQTPGQGLQFLFEYFSETQRNKGNFPGRFSGRQFSNSRSEMNVSTLELGDSALYLCASRRDSSGNTIYFGEGSWLTVV.

Points on this clone: The same CDR3 arises from other DNA sequences in this sample as well. The V gene is TRBV4-1, the J gene TRBJ1-1; D not resolved. This CDR3 is 19 amino acids long. The germline CDR1 and CDR2 sequences are MGHRA and YSYEKL. The V end lost 4 bases, the J end lost 6 bases, and 30 bases lay between the germline ends. The CDR3 DNA follows: TGCGCCAGCAGCCGGAGGAACTCGGGGATGGGTCGGAGACTGTCTGAAGCTTTCTTT. The encoded protein is CASSRRNSGMGRRLSEAFF.

This chain connects TRBV6-4 to TRBJ2-3; possibly TRBD1 for D (5 bases). This CDR3 is 15 amino acids long. Germline V gene lookup returns CDR1 MRHNA and CDR2 SNTAGT. V lost 6 bases and J 4 bases, leaving 17 bases between the germline ends. CDR3 sequence (DNA): TGTGCCAGCAGCAGTCAGGGTTTTGGCGCAGATACGCAGTATTTT. Translation gives CASSSQGFGADTQYF.

This clone is a singleton in its sample. J is TRBJ1-5 and V is TRBV19; a weak D match, TRBD1 (5 bases). Germline V gene data show CDR1 as LNHDA and CDR2 as SQIVND (reference sequence). The CDR3 runs to 15 residues. The V end lost 9 bases, the J end lost 5 bases, and 20 bases lay between the germline ends. The CDR3 bases are TGTGCCAGCAGTCTGTTTACAGGTTCCCATCAGCCCCAGCATTTT. Translating it yields CASSLFTGSHQPQHF.

This clone has just one count. The chain employs TRBV4-1 and TRBJ2-5; 9 bases are a match to TRBD2. After removal of 0 bases from V and 2 bases from J, the junction contained 7 bases not matched to a gene. Germline V gene lookup returns CDR1 MGHRA and CDR2 YSYEKL. The CDR3 has 17 residues. CDR3: CASSQEMRGGLQETQYF. DNA of the CDR3: TGCGCCAGCAGCCAAGAAATGCGGGGGGGGTTACAAGAGACCCAGTACTTC.

The CDR3 sequence: CASSPPHPAANTGELFF. CDR3 nucleotides: TGTGCCAGCTCACCACCTCATCCGGCGGCGAACACCGGGGAGCTGTTTTTT. The genes are TRBV18 and TRBJ2-2; D is undetermined. Trimming shortened V by 0 bases and J by 0 bases, and 11 bases separated the two germline ends. The germline gives CDR1 KGHSH, CDR2 LQKENI. This CDR3 contains 17 residues.

The chain is built from TRBV2 and TRBJ2-1; 12 bases agree with TRBD2. The germline gives CDR1 SNHLY, CDR2 FYNNEI. The CDR3 sequence is 14 residues long. The V gene end was trimmed by 8 bases and the J gene end by 8 bases; junction bases not matched to a gene: 7. This CDR3 reads CASSSGRALDEQFF. CDR3 DNA: TGTGCCAGCTCTAGCGGGAGGGCCCTCGATGAGCAGTTCTTC.

Comment on this clone: At one end the junction does not follow the germline gene, possibly because of a read error. The rearrangement links TRBV20-1 to TRBJ1-2; D unresolved. The CDR3 loop spans 11 amino acids. The germline V gene has CDR1 DFQATT and CDR2 SNEGSKA (reference sequence). As DNA, the CDR3 is TGCAGTGCAAGAGGGCTCGATGGCTACACCTTC. Amino acids: CSARGLDGYTF.

The chain joins TRBV5-5 to TRBJ2-1; 16 nucleotides agree with TRBD2. The CDR3 runs to 17 residues. Trimming removed 3 bases from V and 7 bases from J; junction bases left unmatched: 7. Germline V gene lookup returns CDR1 SGHKS and CDR2 YYEKEE (reference sequence). CDR3 bases: TGTGCCAGCAGCTGGGGGACTAGCGGGAGGGCCGCGAATGAGCAGTTCTTC. Amino acids: CASSWGTSGRAANEQFF. The full variable domain, in which reference TRBV5-5 and TRBJ2-1 provide the parts outside the CDR3, is DAGVTQSPTHLIKTRGQQVTLRCSPISGHKSVSWYQQVLGQGPQFIFQYYEKEERGRGNFPDRFSARQFPNYSSELNVNALLLGDSALYLCASSWGTSGRAANEQFFGPGTRLTVL.

The chain has TRBV7-8 and TRBJ2-3; no clear D gene. The CDR3 consists of 13 residues. V was pared by 4 bases and J by 2 bases, with 7 bases between. Germline CDR1 is SGHVS and CDR2 is FQNEAQ. The CDR3 DNA sequence: TGTGCCAGCAGCTCTCAGAACACAGATACGCAGTATTTT. As protein: CASSSQNTDTQYF.

This clone was detected a few times. The chain is built from TRBV7-2 and TRBJ2-7; D may be TRBD1 (6 bases). The CDR3 loop spans 14 amino acids. V lost 5 bases to trimming and J lost 6 bases, with 17 bases between them. CDR1 SGHTA and CDR2 FQGNSA come from the germline V gene. CDR3 nucleotide sequence: TGTGCCAGCAGCGCCTTCGGCAGGGGCGGCGAGCAGTACTTC. Its protein product is CASSAFGRGGEQYF.

The rearrangement uses TRBV7-6 and TRBJ2-2; TRBD2 aligns across 12 bases. This CDR3 spans 17 amino acids. V lost 3 bases, J lost 1 base, and 3 bases stayed unmatched. Germline values: CDR1 SGHVS, CDR2 FNYEAQ. The CDR3 sequence is CASSFLAGGMNTGELFF. For the CDR3, the DNA is TGTGCCAGCAGCTTCCTAGCGGGGGGGATGAACACCGGGGAGCTGTTTTTT.

This clone was picked up a small number of times. The genes are TRBV28 and TRBJ1-2, with D perhaps TRBD1 (5 bases). The CDR3 spans 13 residues. Germline V lookup: CDR1 MDHEN, CDR2 SYDVKM. V was clipped by 5 bases and J by 4 bases, with 11 bases between them. DNA for the CDR3: TGTGCCAGCAGTCCGACAGCGATCTATGGCTACACCTTC. It specifies CASSPTAIYGYTF.

The chain is built from TRBV5-8 and TRBJ1-5, with D possibly being TRBD1 (5 bases). The CDR3 runs to 16 residues. Trimming stripped 5 bases from V and 4 bases from J, with 19 bases between. CDR1 is SGHTS, CDR2 YDEGEE, per germline. Here the CDR3 DNA reads TGTGCCAGCAGGGACGGGACTGCTGAACTGAATCAGCCCCAGCATTTT. Amino acids: CASRDGTAELNQPQHF. Based on the CDR3 plus reference TRBV5-8 and TRBJ1-5, the full variable domain is EAGVTQSPTHLIKTRGQQATLRCSPISGHTSVYWYQQALGLGLQFLLWYDEGEERNRGNFPPRFSGRQFPNYSSELNVNALELEDSALYLCASRDGTAELNQPQHFGDGTRLSIL.

The chain couples TRBV5-4 to TRBJ1-2; the D is unclear. The V gene's germline CDR1 is SGHNT and CDR2 YYREEE (reference sequence). The CDR3 length is 12 residues. The V and J ends lost 4 bases and 4 bases respectively, with 8 bases between them. CDR3: CASSRRSYGYTF. Written as DNA, the CDR3 is TGTGCCAGCAGCCGGAGGTCCTATGGCTACACCTTC.

CDR3 DNA sequence: TGTGCCAGCAGTTATACCTACGAGCAGTACTTC. Its translation is CASSYTYEQYF. The chain recombines TRBV7-9 with TRBJ2-7, with D hard to call. V lost 6 bases and J lost 2, with 5 bases in between. The CDR3 contains 11 residues. Germline V gene data show CDR1 as SEHNR and CDR2 as FQNEAQ (reference sequence).

This clone was observed once. This chain joins TRBV6-1 and TRBJ2-7; 8 bases fit TRBD1. The V and J ends lost 3 bases and 2 bases, in that order; junction bases with no gene match: 3. The CDR3 is 14 residues long. Germline V gives CDR1 MNHNS, CDR2 SASEGT. The CDR3, as DNA: TGTGCCAGCAGTGACCAGGGGGCGACCTACGAGCAGTACTTC. Protein sequence: CASSDQGATYEQYF.

V and J are TRBV5-4 and TRBJ2-3; 9 bases map to TRBD2. Germline CDR1 and CDR2: SGHNT and YYREEE (reference sequence). J lost 0 bases, V lost 0 bases, and 8 bases had no gene match. The CDR3 length is 18 residues. The CDR3 sequence: CASSLGLAGRFSTDTQYF. Written as DNA, the CDR3 is TGTGCCAGCAGCTTGGGGCTAGCGGGGAGATTTAGCACAGATACGCAGTATTTT.

The V gene is TRBV7-9, the J gene TRBJ2-7, with 10 bases matching TRBD1. V shed 3 bases and J 4 bases; nucleotides not matched to a gene: 6. The CDR3 extends over 15 amino acids. The germline CDR1 and CDR2 sequences are SEHNR and FQNEAQ (reference sequence). In nucleotides, the CDR3 is TGTGCCAGCAGCTTTTGGGACAGGGGATCGTACGAGCAGTACTTC. Translated: CASSFWDRGSYEQYF.

This chain links TRBV28 with TRBJ1-5; 7 nucleotides line up with TRBD1. The V segment lost 2 bases and the J segment 2 bases; nucleotides outside the gene matches: 6. The CDR3 consists of 16 residues. Germline loops: CDR1 MDHEN, CDR2 SYDVKM. CDR3 residues: CASSLGGTGGNQPQHF. For the CDR3, the DNA is TGTGCCAGCAGTTTAGGGGGCACAGGGGGCAATCAGCCCCAGCATTTT.

The chain is built from TRBV5-6 and TRBJ2-1; the match to TRBD2 covers 10 bases. The CDR3 consists of 16 residues. CDR1 is SGHDT, CDR2 YYEEEE, per germline. Losses at the gene ends were 0 bases for V and 9 bases for J; bases not matched to a gene: 9. CDR3 in DNA: TGTGCCAGCAGCTTGGCTAGCGGGAGTAAGGGTGGTGAGCAGTTCTTC. Residues: CASSLASGSKGGEQFF. Drawing the rest from reference TRBV5-6 and TRBJ2-1, the complete variable domain is DAGVTQSPTHLIKTRGQQVTLRCSPKSGHDTVSWYQQALGQGPQFIFQYYEEEERQRGNFPDRFSGHQFPNYSSELNVNALLLGDSALYLCASSLASGSKGGEQFFGPGTRLTVL.

The chain joins TRBV10-3 to TRBJ2-1, with a possible D match to TRBD1 (5 bases). Germline lookup yields CDR1 ENHRY and CDR2 SYGVKD. The CDR3 is made up of 11 amino acids. V was trimmed by 8 bases and J by 4 bases, leaving 6 bases between them. CDR3 in amino acids: CAIQGYNEQFF. Written as DNA, the CDR3 is TGTGCCATCCAGGGATACAATGAGCAGTTCTTC.

This chain joins TRBV5-1 and TRBJ2-1; TRBD2 aligns across 8 bases. The CDR3 is made up of 16 amino acids. Looked up from germline, CDR1 is SGHRS and CDR2 is YFSETQ. V shed 2 bases, J shed 1 base, and the junction held 5 bases outside the gene matches. CDR3 loop: CASSFRSGGSYNEQFF. CDR3 coding DNA: TGCGCCAGCAGCTTTAGAAGCGGGGGTTCCTACAATGAGCAGTTCTTC.

This chain joins TRBV7-3 and TRBJ1-5; D gene unclear. Germline V CDR1 and CDR2: SGHTA, FQGTGA. V lost 5 bases to trimming and J lost 6 bases, with 14 bases between them. The CDR3 loop spans 14 amino acids. The CDR3 protein is CASSQPRGGQPQHF. In nucleotides, the CDR3 is TGTGCCAGCAGCCAACCCAGAGGAGGTCAGCCCCAGCATTTT. The whole variable domain, filled in from reference TRBV7-3 and TRBJ1-5, reads GAGVSQTPSNKVTEKGKYVELRCDPISGHTALYWYRQSLGQGPEFLIYFQGTGAADDSGLPNDRFFAVRPEGSVSTLKIQRTERGDSAVYLCASSQPRGGQPQHFGDGTRLSIL.

The count of this clone is one. The chain is built from TRBV4-2 and TRBJ2-1; D possibly corresponds to TRBD2 (7 bases). Deletions cut 0 bases from V and 9 bases from J, with 12 bases between. This CDR3 comprises 14 residues. Per germline, CDR1 LGHNA and CDR2 YNFKEQ. The CDR3 region is CASSQDSGGLEQFF. CDR3 nucleotide sequence: TGTGCCAGCAGCCAAGATTCCGGGGGGCTTGAGCAGTTCTTC.

The V and J genes are TRBV28 and TRBJ2-1; tentative D call: TRBD2 (6 bases). V lost 7 bases to trimming and J lost 2 bases, with 18 bases between them. Germline V gives CDR1 MDHEN, CDR2 SYDVKM. The CDR3 contains 16 residues. The DNA of the CDR3 is TGTGCCAGCACCCGTGAACCGGGACTGGCCTACAATGAGCAGTTCTTC. Its protein is CASTREPGLAYNEQFF.